This T cell receptor (beta chain) was identified during a study of blood T cell repertoires in COVID-19 (TCRdb year 2020). For the wider study: Samples from collaborators originated in the United States, Italy and Spain and spanned both the acute and convalescent phases of COVID-19. The prospective study material was composed of cDNA or gDNA derived from T cells, B-cell-depleted T cells, or PBMCs. Where HLA class I and class II types were available, the types were taken from metadata supplied by the sample provider, not from assay-based typing. The repertoires were released in a freely available public database meant as a resource for research on the immune response to SARS-CoV-2. A de-identified subject ID, COVID-19 status, age in years and sex were almost always included in the sample metadata. The samples were drawn from two sources: the first 160 participants of the ongoing ImmuneRACE study, and 1,000 to 1,500 subjects contributed by 6 global collaborators. The dataset comprised deeply sampled blood TCRbeta repertoires from subjects exposed to, actively infected with, or recovered from COVID-19. Results the study describes overall, beyond this receptor: The amount of clinical and demographic metadata varied by source and participant and was provided uncurated.

The immunoSEQ Assay, a bias-controlled multiplex PCR, was used to amplify TCRbeta CDR3 regions from genomic DNA. The published analysis was carried out like this. The number of nucleated cells in each sample was estimated from the amplification of reference gene primers within the assay. Sequence reads were collapsed and filtered to measure the absolute abundance of every unique TCRbeta CDR3 rearrangement. For each sample, productive Simpson clonality was calculated as the square root of Simpson's diversity index over productive rearrangements. TCRdb took this table from immuneACCESS and kept in-frame rearrangements with V and J called. Such tables lack part of the clones; where checked against another copy, unresolved V genes explain under half of the gap, and the rest is unexplained. V and J calls and clone size follow that table, whereas D and trimming were derived from the DNA. In all, the sample holds some 150,000 clones, and roughly nine tenths of those were seen once. Over 12% of the sample is in the top ten clones.

V gives up 2 bases and J gives up 6 bases, and the segment between their germline ends measures 14 bases. According to the germline V gene, CDR1 reads SGHTA and CDR2 reads FQGTGA. Spanning cysteine to phenylalanine, the CDR3 consists of 14 amino acids. The retained sequence is limited to the CDR3, 42 bases, with the frame set at the first base. In its sample, this clone was seen once. Its antigen remains unidentified. Qualities for individual bases were not recorded, and no much larger clone is one base off. The collaborating institutions used their own protocols to collect whole blood in K2EDTA tubes. For TCRbeta analysis, collaborators shipped samples in one of three forms: frozen whole blood, isolated PBMCs, or DNA extracted from either of those sample types.

This TCR was sampled from a middle-aged woman with acute or convalescent COVID-19. Material for sequencing was peripheral blood. The chain uses TRBV7-3 and TRBJ2-7; TRBD1 is a possible D gene, resting on 6 matching bases. CDR3 loop: CASSLVGQNGEQYF. The sequence in DNA is TGTGCCAGCAGCTTAGTTGGACAGAACGGCGAGCAGTACTTC.